The source of this T cell receptor (beta chain) is a study of spatial heterogeneity in lung cancer. General observations from the study: Ubiquitous expanded tumor TCRs were seen in blood more at resection than at follow-up.

Time point noted: sample taken at primary tumor resection. Sequencing covered unsorted whole RNA taken from tumor, nontumor lung or frozen PBMC. All TCR cDNA molecules were individually tagged with a unique molecular identifier. MiXCR, run by TCRdb on the 5' RACE reads, gives a single entry per CDR3 protein. This sample has about 21,000 distinct CDR3 sequences; 4.5% to 5% occur once, and the top ten carry 7.4%. Details on this clonotype: Its antigen is undetermined.

The starting material was PBMCs, obtained at surgery. The sequence was collected from a male donor with early-stage non-small cell lung cancer.

In DNA, the CDR3 is TGTGCCAGCAGTTACCGGGCCCTCGGACTTCGTGGAAACACCATATATTTT. It is translated as CASSYRALGLRGNTIYF. This chain uses TRBV6-5 with TRBJ1-3; D is ambiguous. Germline V CDR1 and CDR2: MNHEY, SVGAGI. This CDR3 has 17 residues. Deletions cut 2 bases from V and 3 bases from J, with 17 bases between.